This TCR beta chain derives from a study of blood T cell repertoires in COVID-19. At the level of the study: Whether acute or convalescent, the COVID-19 samples came from the United States, Italy and Spain. The analysed material was cDNA or gDNA that came from T cells, B-cell-depleted T cells, or PBMCs.

The germline V gene has CDR1 SGHNT and CDR2 YYREEE (reference sequence). V lost 0 bases and J 2 bases, leaving 6 bases between the germline ends. This CDR3 contains 15 residues. The data were produced by immunoSEQ multiplex PCR, yet TCRdb's version contains in-frame clones alone and is incomplete. The data show roughly 220,000 clones, with roughly 85% seen just once and less than 4.5% held by the top ten. Participants, roughly 18 to 100 years old, spanned under 30 US areas. Cohort allocation depended upon clinical history that participants reported. Specimen: PBMCs or T cells enriched from blood (not recorded which). V is TRBV5-4 and J is TRBJ2-6; perhaps TRBD2 as D (6 bases). This receptor was obtained from a woman in her thirties or forties with acute COVID-19. CDR3 DNA sequence: TGTGCCAGCAGCTTGGCGGGGGCTGGGGCCAACGTCCTGACTTTC. This codes for CASSLAGAGANVLTF. Full variable domain (rest looked up from reference TRBV5-4 and TRBJ2-6): ETGVTQSPTHLIKTRGQQVTLRCSSQSGHNTVSWYQQALGQGPQFIFQYYREEENGRGNFPPRFSGLQFPNYSSELNVNALELDDSALYLCASSLAGAGANVLTFGAGSRLTVL.